A single sample is the source of the 17 T cell receptor beta chains below, sequenced in a study of cytomegalovirus exposure and HLA in healthy donors. Both 60 Vbeta primers and 13 Jbeta primers went into the PCR. This table comes from immunoSEQ multiplex PCR, and its TCRdb copy is limited to in-frame clones, with some not included. The repertoire consists of over 150,000 clones, with 87% occurring once and the leading ten covering 0.75% to 0.95%. Sequenced: PBMCs. Receptors originate from a woman aged 30 to 39 in good health and CMV-seronegative.

As concerns this clone: The same CDR3 also results from other DNA sequences found in this sample. The V call is TRBV2, the J call TRBJ2-7, with 7 bases fitting TRBD1. V shed 5 bases and J 2 bases; nucleotides not matched to a gene: 3. The germline CDR1 and CDR2 sequences are SNHLY and FYNNEI. This CDR3 is built from 13 residues. CDR3 in amino acids: CASSRDRAYEQYF. In DNA form, the CDR3 reads TGTGCCAGCAGTAGGGACAGAGCCTACGAGCAGTACTTC.

This sequence joins TRBV7-8 and TRBJ2-1; a weak D match, TRBD2 (6 bases). The V gene lost 3 bases and the J gene lost 4 bases, with 13 bases spanning the gap. From germline, CDR1 is SGHVS and CDR2 FQNEAQ. The CDR3 contains 15 residues. Here the CDR3 DNA reads TGTGCCAGCAGCTTCCGACTAGGTCCTTACAATGAGCAGTTCTTC. It is translated as CASSFRLGPYNEQFF.

The chain recombines TRBV5-4 with TRBJ2-5; D is possibly TRBD1 (6 bases). CDR1 and CDR2 from the germline V gene are SGHNT and YYREEE (reference sequence). The CDR3 contains 15 residues. V was trimmed by 2 bases and J by 5 bases, leaving 16 bases between them. In DNA form, the CDR3 reads TGTGCCAGCAGCTTTCAGGGGTTGTCGATGGAGACCCAGTACTTC. Encoded protein: CASSFQGLSMETQYF.

The chain is built from TRBV7-2 and TRBJ2-5, with TRBD2 matching over 7 bases. The J call may be wrong; the DNA end is better matched by TRBJ2-7. CDR1 and CDR2 (germline): SGHTA, FQGNSA. CDR3 length equals 14 residues. The CDR3 region has the DNA TGTGCCAGCAGCTTAGTGAGCGGGACCTACGAGCAGTACTTC. This gives the protein CASSLVSGTYEQYF.

This clone came up once. This sequence joins TRBV9 and TRBJ1-6, with D uncertain. CDR1 is SGDLS, CDR2 YYNGEE, per germline. Trimming shortened V by 0 bases and J by 10 bases, and 11 bases separated the two germline ends. The CDR3 length is 14 residues. CDR3 nucleotides: TGTGCCAGCAGCGTAGATACGGGTACCTCACCCCTCCACTTT. This translates into CASSVDTGTSPLHF.

The rearrangement joins TRBV6-5 to TRBJ2-1; 11 bases are shared with TRBD2. Trimming at V came to 6 bases and at J to 4 bases, leaving 5 bases not matched to a gene. The CDR3 sequence is 15 residues long. Per the germline V gene, CDR1 is MNHEY and CDR2 is SVGAGI. Here the CDR3 reads CASSTTSGAYNEQFF. The CDR3 region has the DNA TGTGCCAGCAGCACGACTAGCGGGGCATACAATGAGCAGTTCTTC.

This chain uses TRBV15 with TRBJ1-2, with TRBD1 matching 7 bases. The V segment lost 5 bases and the J segment 0 bases; nucleotides outside the gene matches: 12. The CDR3 spans 17 residues. CDR1 is LNHNV and CDR2 is YYDKDF in the germline V gene (reference sequence). The CDR3 loop is CATSPRGAHITNYGYTF. The DNA of the CDR3 is TGTGCCACCAGCCCCAGGGGGGCGCATATAACTAACTATGGCTACACCTTC.

The genes are TRBV15 and TRBJ2-4; perhaps TRBD2 as D (6 bases). V was cut by 8 bases and J by 7 bases, with 18 bases left in between. This CDR3 comprises 14 residues. CDR1 and CDR2 (germline): LNHNV, YYDKDF (reference sequence). The CDR3 sequence is CATGRRVRDNIQYF. CDR3 in DNA: TGTGCCACCGGGAGGAGGGTGAGGGATAACATTCAGTACTTC.

This clone was detected only once. The chain employs TRBV5-1 and TRBJ2-3; 12 positions agree with TRBD2. The CDR3 totals 18 residues. CDR1 is SGHRS, CDR2 YFSETQ, per germline. V was clipped by 2 bases and J by 0 bases; unmatched bases: 7. CDR3 nucleotide sequence: TGCGCCAGCAGCTTCGGGCTAGCGGGGGGGGCTAGCACAGATACGCAGTATTTT. Its protein is CASSFGLAGGASTDTQYF.

The rearrangement joins TRBV4-1 to TRBJ2-5; 7 bases agree with TRBD1. The better agreement between TRBJ2-7 and the DNA end casts doubt on the J call. The CDR3 consists of 15 residues. CDR1 and CDR2 from the germline V gene are MGHRA and YSYEKL. CDR3 coding DNA: TGCGCCAGCAGCCAAGAACACAGGGGAAGGTACGAGCAGTACTTC. Its translation: CASSQEHRGRYEQYF.

The genes are TRBV12-5 and TRBJ2-1, with D unclear. The CDR3 loop spans 18 amino acids. CDR1 is LGHNT and CDR2 is FRNRAP in the germline V gene. V was trimmed by 0 bases and J by 5 bases, leaving 20 bases between them. The CDR3 protein is CASGLVRDNSFPHNEQFF. CDR3 DNA sequence: TGTGCTAGTGGTTTGGTCAGAGACAACAGTTTCCCCCACAATGAGCAGTTCTTC.

The chain uses TRBV28 and TRBJ1-2; D call uncertain. The CDR3 sequence is 11 residues long. With 4 bases removed from V and 10 bases from J, the gap between germline ends came to 10 bases. Germline loops: CDR1 MDHEN, CDR2 SYDVKM. CDR3 nucleotides: TGTGCCAGCAGTTCGGTCCGTTCCTACACCTTC. It specifies CASSSVRSYTF.

The chain couples TRBV29-1 to TRBJ2-3, with unresolved D. The germline CDR1 and CDR2 sequences are SQVTM and ANQGSEA. Deletions cut 4 bases from V and 6 bases from J, with 5 bases between. This CDR3 comprises 10 residues. The chain's CDR3 is CSVVRDTQYF. CDR3 DNA: TGCAGCGTTGTACGGGATACGCAGTATTTT.

The chain couples TRBV27 to TRBJ2-5; TRBD2 agrees at 9 bases. Germline V lookup: CDR1 MNHEY, CDR2 SMNVEV (reference sequence). Unmatched junction bases numbered 10, after V lost 1 base and J lost 1 base. CDR3 length: 18 residues. The CDR3 DNA sequence: TGTGCCAGCAGTTTATTTGCCAGCGGGGGGCTGCCCCAAGAGACCCAGTACTTC. Translating gives CASSLFASGGLPQETQYF.

The sample holds one count of this clone. The V and J genes are TRBV5-1 and TRBJ2-1, with TRBD2 identical over 11 bases. Germline V gives CDR1 SGHRS, CDR2 YFSETQ. V lost 2 bases to trimming and J lost 5 bases; unmatched junction nucleotides: 6. This CDR3 is 16 amino acids long. The CDR3, as DNA: TGCGCCAGCAGCTTATACTCGACTAGCGGGAACAATGAGCAGTTCTTC. It translates to CASSLYSTSGNNEQFF.

The chain uses TRBV7-2 and TRBJ1-6; 9 bases align to TRBD1. After removal of 5 bases from V and 7 bases from J, the junction contained 6 bases not matched to a gene. There are 15 residues in the CDR3. From germline, CDR1 is SGHTA and CDR2 FQGNSA. DNA of the CDR3: TGTGCCAGCAGCCTCGGGACAGGGACGAATTCACCCCTCCACTTT. It codes for CASSLGTGTNSPLHF.

This chain connects TRBV6-1 to TRBJ2-5; 11 bases match TRBD1. Germline V gene data show CDR1 as MNHNS and CDR2 as SASEGT. The length of the CDR3 is 13 residues. After removal of 6 bases from V and 5 bases from J, the junction contained 2 bases not matched to a gene. CDR3 loop: CASRDRGPETQYF. CDR3 bases: TGTGCCAGCAGGGACAGGGGGCCGGAGACCCAGTACTTC.